Included here is one T cell receptor beta chain sequence, with context. No antigen is known for it. These data come from a study of OX40 agonist ivuxolimab in advanced cancers. The wider study: Two cutaneous melanoma patients and one hepatocellular carcinoma patient, three in all, had partial responses.

Patients were ruled out by autoimmune disease history or systemic immunosuppression. Germline lookup yields CDR1 MGHRA and CDR2 YSYEKL. The length of the CDR3 is 17 residues. V shed 5 bases, J shed 4 bases, and the junction held 6 bases outside the gene matches. Findings and limits, study-wide: Antigen specificity remained undetermined for the expanded peripheral T cells. Within 6 weeks, CD4+ and CD8+ blood T cells expanded clonally at 0.1 to 3.0 mg/kg.

Libraries were prepared by immunoSEQ multiplex PCR; TCRdb keeps only in-frame clonotypes and omits some of them. The sample consists of around 35,000 clones, approximately 84% of them appearing once. The source material was CD4+ or CD8+ T cells sorted from blood, sampled in a trial of the OX40 agonist ivuxolimab. This sequence joins TRBV4-1 and TRBJ2-2; 14 bases fit TRBD2. The receptor comes from an adult with an advanced solid tumor such as melanoma, head and neck, liver or kidney cancer. Written as DNA, the CDR3 is TGCGCCAGCAGCGAGACTAGCGGGAGGGCTGTCACCGGGGAGCTGTTTTTT. Translation gives CASSETSGRAVTGELFF.